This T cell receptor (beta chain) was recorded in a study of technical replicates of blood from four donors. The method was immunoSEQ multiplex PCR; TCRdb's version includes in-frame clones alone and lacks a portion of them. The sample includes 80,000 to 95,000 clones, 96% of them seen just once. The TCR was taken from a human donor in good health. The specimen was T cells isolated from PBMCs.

The CDR3 spells CASSFSASYNEQFF. The CDR3 DNA is TGTGCCAGCAGCTTCTCCGCTAGCTACAATGAGCAGTTCTTC. This chain uses TRBV7-9 with TRBJ2-1; D is unresolved. This CDR3 region has 14 residues. CDR1 is SEHNR, CDR2 FQNEAQ, per germline (reference sequence). Trimming pared 3 bases from V and 3 bases from J, leaving 9 bases between.